This note documents a single TCR beta chain sequence. This entry comes from a study of blood T cells in healthy people across ages. The length of the CDR3 is 16 residues. Trimming cost V 9 bases and J 1 base; bases outside gene matches: 12. PCR was performed a second time for about 7 to 12 cycles using a sample-barcoded 5' primer and a J-beta primer mix. All samples yielded 2.5 million or more CDR3-containing paired-end reads. In TCRdb, the 5' RACE reads were re-called with MiXCR into one record per CDR3 protein. The sample consists of about 570,000 distinct CDR3 sequences, 27% of them appearing once. Isolation per sample recovered at least 6 million PBMCs. Another study also made use of these data, one on T cells of mothers and their children. As that report states: Using the M1S primer, the second PCR added sample barcodes along with 2-4 random nucleotides. The data showed no persistent microchimeric T cell clones.

The sequenced sample consisted of blood. The clonotype was recovered from a boy aged 2-15 years in good health. The chain carries TRBV12-3 or TRBV12-4 and TRBJ2-1; 7 nucleotides agree with TRBD2. CDR3 DNA sequence: TGTGCCAGTCAAACCCTAGGGCGGGGGTCCTACAATGAGCAGTTCTTC. Translation gives CASQTLGRGSYNEQFF.